The rows below give T cell receptor beta chains drawn from one sample of a study of T cells in Graves' hyperthyroidism and ophthalmopathy. TCRdb reprocessed the multiplex PCR reads via MiXCR and lists one record per CDR3 protein. The sample lists 100,000 to 140,000 distinct CDR3 sequences; roughly 15% were seen once. The sequencing input was blood. Source of these receptors: a woman between 50 and 59 years old with Graves' hyperthyroidism. CDR3s include the opening cysteine and the closing phenylalanine or tryptophan. The order of the fields is D gene, V gene, clone size, J gene, CDR3 protein, CDR3 DNA. D genes are given only for firm matches. Only part of the rows carry a size: once, few, many, or a class if the clone is expanded.

d_call: NA; v_call: TRBV20-1; clone_size: many; j_call: TRBJ1-2; cdr3_aa: CSARGRGRLAGYTF; cdr3_nt: TGCAGTGCTAGAGGCCGGGGGAGGCTTGCTGGCTACACCTTC
d_call: NA; v_call: TRBV11-3; clone_size: NA; j_call: TRBJ2-2; cdr3_aa: CASSLSTGKPGELFF; cdr3_nt: TGTGCCAGCAGCTTATCAACAGGGAAGCCCGGGGAGCTGTTTTTT
d_call: TRBD2; v_call: TRBV12-3/TRBV12-4; clone_size: many; j_call: TRBJ2-5; cdr3_aa: CASSTGESGLAGAETQYF; cdr3_nt: TGTGCCAGCAGCACAGGAGAAAGCGGACTAGCGGGAGCAGAGACCCAGTACTTC
d_call: NA; v_call: TRBV20-1; clone_size: many; j_call: TRBJ1-5; cdr3_aa: CSAQDTTGGNQPQHF; cdr3_nt: TGCAGTGCTCAGGACACTACCGGGGGTAATCAGCCCCAGCATTTT
d_call: TRBD1; v_call: TRBV3-1; clone_size: many; j_call: TRBJ2-2; cdr3_aa: CASSHPTGFSAGELFF; cdr3_nt: TGTGCCAGCAGCCACCCGACAGGGTTTAGCGCCGGGGAGCTGTTTTTT
d_call: TRBD1; v_call: TRBV12-3/TRBV12-4; clone_size: many; j_call: TRBJ2-2; cdr3_aa: CASSMTGKIGELFF; cdr3_nt: TGTGCCAGCAGTATGACAGGGAAAATAGGGGAGCTGTTTTTT
d_call: NA; v_call: TRBV7-2; clone_size: many; j_call: TRBJ2-3; cdr3_aa: CASSLVDTDTQYF; cdr3_nt: TGTGCCAGCAGCTTAGTTGACACAGATACGCAGTATTTT
d_call: TRBD2; v_call: TRBV3-1; clone_size: many; j_call: TRBJ2-3; cdr3_aa: CASSQPQTSGPTDTQYF; cdr3_nt: TGTGCCAGCAGCCAGCCCCAGACTAGCGGACCCACAGATACGCAGTATTTT
d_call: TRBD1; v_call: TRBV7-2; clone_size: many; j_call: TRBJ1-5; cdr3_aa: CASSLGQGASGQPQHF; cdr3_nt: TGTGCCAGCAGCTTAGGTCAGGGGGCGTCTGGTCAGCCCCAGCATTTT
d_call: TRBD2; v_call: TRBV18; clone_size: NA; j_call: TRBJ2-5; cdr3_aa: CATTRLAGRETQYF; cdr3_nt: TGTGCCACCACCCGACTAGCGGGCAGGGAGACCCAGTACTTC
d_call: NA; v_call: TRBV11-2; clone_size: many; j_call: TRBJ1-6; cdr3_aa: CASSLGESPLHF; cdr3_nt: TGTGCCAGCAGCTTAGGGGAGTCACCCCTCCACTTT
d_call: NA; v_call: TRBV2; clone_size: many; j_call: TRBJ1-6; cdr3_aa: CASRRMISPLHF; cdr3_nt: TGTGCCAGCAGGAGAATGATTTCACCCCTCCACTTT
d_call: NA; v_call: TRBV6-1; clone_size: few; j_call: TRBJ1-1; cdr3_aa: CASSNNLGANTEAFF; cdr3_nt: TGTGCCAGCAGTAACAATCTAGGTGCCAACACTGAAGCTTTCTTT
d_call: NA; v_call: TRBV19; clone_size: many; j_call: TRBJ1-5; cdr3_aa: CASSIRGAGLFLQPQHF; cdr3_nt: TGTGCCAGTAGTATACGAGGGGCAGGGTTATTTTTACAGCCCCAGCATTTT
d_call: NA; v_call: TRBV20-1; clone_size: many; j_call: TRBJ1-5; cdr3_aa: CSALNRRAVSNQPQHF; cdr3_nt: TGCAGTGCTCTAAACCGCCGGGCCGTTAGCAATCAGCCCCAGCATTTT
d_call: NA; v_call: TRBV28; clone_size: many; j_call: TRBJ2-2; cdr3_aa: CASSLLKQTTGELFF; cdr3_nt: TGTGCCAGCAGTTTATTGAAGCAGACCACCGGGGAGCTGTTTTTT
d_call: TRBD1; v_call: TRBV27; clone_size: many; j_call: TRBJ1-6; cdr3_aa: CASSLSPQGARNSPLHF; cdr3_nt: TGTGCCAGCAGTTTATCGCCACAGGGGGCGCGAAATTCACCCCTCCACTTT
d_call: NA; v_call: TRBV7-9; clone_size: many; j_call: TRBJ2-1; cdr3_aa: CASSPRLGTNNEQFF; cdr3_nt: TGTGCCAGCAGCCCCAGGCTGGGGACCAACAATGAGCAGTTCTTC
d_call: NA; v_call: TRBV12-3/TRBV12-4; clone_size: NA; j_call: TRBJ1-6; cdr3_aa: CASSLGDSVGSPLHF; cdr3_nt: TGTGCCAGCAGTTTAGGGGACTCCGTCGGTTCACCCCTCCACTTT
d_call: TRBD2; v_call: TRBV12-3/TRBV12-4; clone_size: many; j_call: TRBJ2-7; cdr3_aa: CASSLLAGQGPREQYF; cdr3_nt: TGTGCCAGCAGTCTCCTAGCGGGACAAGGTCCGAGGGAGCAGTACTTC
d_call: NA; v_call: TRBV10-3; clone_size: many; j_call: TRBJ1-1; cdr3_aa: CAISAGTGNAEAFF; cdr3_nt: TGTGCCATCAGTGCCGGGACGGGGAATGCTGAAGCTTTCTTT
d_call: TRBD2; v_call: TRBV3-1; clone_size: many; j_call: TRBJ2-1; cdr3_aa: CASSDTSGQNEQFF; cdr3_nt: TGTGCCAGCAGCGACACTAGCGGGCAGAATGAGCAGTTCTTC
d_call: NA; v_call: TRBV7-9; clone_size: many; j_call: TRBJ2-2; cdr3_aa: CASSLLASANTGELFF; cdr3_nt: TGTGCCAGCAGCCTACTGGCTAGCGCGAACACCGGGGAGCTGTTTTTT
d_call: NA; v_call: TRBV6-2/TRBV6-3; clone_size: many; j_call: TRBJ2-3; cdr3_aa: CASSLRGPDTQYF; cdr3_nt: TGTGCCAGCAGTCTCAGAGGCCCAGATACGCAGTATTTT
d_call: TRBD1; v_call: TRBV30; clone_size: many; j_call: TRBJ1-4; cdr3_aa: CAWSGQGEKLFF; cdr3_nt: TGTGCCTGGAGTGGACAGGGTGAAAAACTGTTTTTT
d_call: NA; v_call: TRBV18; clone_size: many; j_call: TRBJ1-1; cdr3_aa: CASSQNRVKTEAFF; cdr3_nt: TGTGCCAGCTCACAAAACAGGGTTAAGACTGAAGCTTTCTTT
d_call: TRBD2; v_call: TRBV10-2; clone_size: many; j_call: TRBJ2-3; cdr3_aa: CASSESEAGVGTQYF; cdr3_nt: TGCGCCAGCAGTGAGTCAGAAGCGGGAGTGGGTACGCAGTATTTT
d_call: NA; v_call: TRBV6-1; clone_size: many; j_call: TRBJ2-3; cdr3_aa: CASNRQGGTDTQYF; cdr3_nt: TGTGCCAGCAACCGACAGGGAGGGACAGATACGCAGTATTTT
d_call: NA; v_call: TRBV28; clone_size: many; j_call: TRBJ1-2; cdr3_aa: CASSLFNYGYTF; cdr3_nt: TGTGCCAGCAGTTTATTTAACTATGGCTACACCTTC
d_call: NA; v_call: TRBV20-1; clone_size: NA; j_call: TRBJ1-1; cdr3_aa: CSATKPGRGWSEAFF; cdr3_nt: TGCAGTGCAACAAAACCGGGACGGGGGTGGTCTGAAGCTTTCTTT
d_call: TRBD2; v_call: TRBV5-1; clone_size: many; j_call: TRBJ2-2; cdr3_aa: CASSLLAGPTGELFF; cdr3_nt: TGCGCCAGCAGCTTACTAGCGGGACCAACCGGGGAGCTGTTTTTT
d_call: NA; v_call: TRBV12-3/TRBV12-4; clone_size: NA; j_call: TRBJ1-5; cdr3_aa: CASSLGQLNQPQHF; cdr3_nt: TGTGCCAGCAGTTTAGGTCAGCTCAATCAGCCCCAGCATTTT
d_call: NA; v_call: TRBV29-1; clone_size: NA; j_call: TRBJ2-5; cdr3_aa: CSVEGRGGETQYF; cdr3_nt: TGCAGCGTTGAGGGCAGGGGTGGGGAGACCCAGTACTTC
d_call: NA; v_call: TRBV28; clone_size: many; j_call: TRBJ2-3; cdr3_aa: CASSPFGRPTDTQYF; cdr3_nt: TGTGCCAGCAGTCCCTTCGGCCGGCCCACAGATACGCAGTATTTT
d_call: NA; v_call: TRBV9; clone_size: many; j_call: TRBJ1-1; cdr3_aa: CASSVVGDAEAFF; cdr3_nt: TGTGCCAGCAGCGTAGTCGGGGACGCTGAAGCTTTCTTT
d_call: NA; v_call: TRBV6-1; clone_size: few; j_call: TRBJ1-4; cdr3_aa: CATGPGREKLFF; cdr3_nt: TGTGCTACCGGGCCGGGCCGTGAAAAACTGTTTTTT
d_call: TRBD1; v_call: TRBV4-2; clone_size: many; j_call: TRBJ1-6; cdr3_aa: CASSQEGTGYISPLHF; cdr3_nt: TGTGCCAGCAGCCAAGAAGGGACAGGGTATATTTCACCCCTCCACTTT
d_call: TRBD2; v_call: TRBV6-5; clone_size: many; j_call: TRBJ2-1; cdr3_aa: CASSYQSSGVGNEQFF; cdr3_nt: TGTGCCAGCAGTTACCAATCTAGCGGGGTCGGCAATGAGCAGTTCTTC
d_call: NA; v_call: TRBV5-1; clone_size: many; j_call: TRBJ1-1; cdr3_aa: CASSLNAGSLNTEAFF; cdr3_nt: TGCGCCAGCAGCTTGAACGCAGGGTCGTTGAACACTGAAGCTTTCTTT
d_call: NA; v_call: TRBV2; clone_size: many; j_call: TRBJ2-1; cdr3_aa: CASSDDYNEQFF; cdr3_nt: TGTGCCAGCAGTGATGACTACAATGAGCAGTTCTTC